The source of this T cell receptor (beta chain) is a study of T-cell reconstitution after alpha-beta-depleted transplantation in children. Study-wide results and limits: It was newly produced T cells that mostly accounted for T-cell counts and diversity one year after transplant. The study reportedly traced alpha-beta T cells about two months after transplant to several hundred expanded graft clones.

Germline V gene lookup returns CDR1 SEHNR and CDR2 FQNEAQ (reference sequence). The CDR3 sequence is 13 residues long. Trimming left V 5 bases short and J 3 bases short, with 11 bases between. This clonotype was observed many times. What it binds is unknown. Molecular barcoding with unique molecular identifiers was used for the TCRbeta library. TCRdb called the PCR reads again in MiXCR, with one record for every CDR3 protein. The sample lists 95,000 to 120,000 distinct CDR3 sequences, around 6.4% occurring once. Material: PBMCs, mostly from graft donor cells, obtained 360 days after TCRalphabeta/CD19-depleted stem cell transplant. The TCR comes from a male patient under 10 years old who had a stem cell transplant for acute lymphoblastic leukemia, so the T cells may come from the graft donor. V and J are TRBV7-9 and TRBJ2-7; D is unclear. The CDR3 region is CASSPPRSYEQYF. Here the CDR3 DNA reads TGTGCCAGCAGCCCACCACGGAGCTACGAGCAGTACTTC.